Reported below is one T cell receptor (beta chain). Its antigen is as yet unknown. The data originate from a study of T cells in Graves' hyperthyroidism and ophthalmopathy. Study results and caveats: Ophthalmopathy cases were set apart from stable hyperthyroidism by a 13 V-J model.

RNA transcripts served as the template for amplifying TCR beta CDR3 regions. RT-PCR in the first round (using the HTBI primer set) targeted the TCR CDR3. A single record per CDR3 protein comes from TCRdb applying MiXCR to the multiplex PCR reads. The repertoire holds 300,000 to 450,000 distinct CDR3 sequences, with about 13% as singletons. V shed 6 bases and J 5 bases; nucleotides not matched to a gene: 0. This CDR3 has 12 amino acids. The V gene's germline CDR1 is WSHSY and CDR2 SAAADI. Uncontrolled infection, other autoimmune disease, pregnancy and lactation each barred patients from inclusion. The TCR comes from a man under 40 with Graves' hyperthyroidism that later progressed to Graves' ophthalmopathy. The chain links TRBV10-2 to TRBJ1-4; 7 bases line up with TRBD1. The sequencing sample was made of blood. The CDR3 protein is CASRQGNEKLFF. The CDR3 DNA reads TGCGCCAGCAGACAGGGGAATGAAAAACTGTTTTTT.